This TCR beta chain appears in the sequencing data of a study of naive CD8 T cells in extremely preterm neonates (TCRdb year 2017). Looking at the study overall: Sorted naive CD8+ T cells from four age groups (extremely preterm neonates, term neonates, young children and adults) were used in the study to compare TCRbeta CDR3 repertoires. Results the study describes overall, beyond this receptor: The proportion of shared CDR3 nucleotide sequences was higher in preterm neonates (around 2.7%) than in term neonates (0.4%), young children (0.03%) and adults (around 0.01%). Preterm CDR3s were shorter, with fewer N additions and less junctional trimming, and were closer to germline than those of older groups. As limitations, the authors pointed to a small sample size and variable productive template counts among preterm samples. Prospective longitudinal studies of preterm and term neonates were called for by the authors so that T cell development could be tracked within individuals. Compared with all other age groups, preterm neonates showed significantly lower iChao1 richness (p < 0.05) along with an even clone distribution, indicating a less rich repertoire.

Comment on this clone: Its cognate antigen has yet to be identified. No clone much larger than this one lies a single base away; base qualities are absent.

TCRbeta CDR3 regions were amplified from genomic DNA by a two-step, bias-controlled multiplex PCR. Primers specific for every TRBV and TRBJ gene segment were included in the multiplex PCR. TCRbeta repertoire data were generated with the immunoSEQ Assay. The published analysis was carried out like this. To merge closely related sequences, reads went through filtering and clustering using a relative-frequency ratio and a modified nearest-neighbor algorithm. V, D and J gene assignments for CDR3 sequences followed IMGT annotation. Template counts were quantified against synthetic TCR CDR3 analog sequences and normalized for PCR amplification bias. Only unique productive sequences, defined as in-frame CDR3 sequences lacking stop codons, were included in the analyses. The immunoSEQ Analyzer software was used to compute clonality, defined as 1 minus Pielou's evenness, and iChao1 richness. Statistical tests were run in JMP, with either Student's t-test or a non-parametric test chosen according to Shapiro-Wilk normality results. The table comes from immuneACCESS by way of TCRdb, which keeps in-frame sequences with V and J called. Part of the clones is missing from these tables; in studies checked, under half for an unresolved V gene and the rest for unknown reasons. V and J calls and clone size are those listed in that table; D and trimming were worked out from the DNA. This sample is represented by about 23,000 clones; about 91% of them were singletons. The ten largest clones represent approximately 1% of the sample.

The preterm samples were obtained from several extremely preterm deliveries at roughly 23-27 weeks of gestation. Exclusion from the study was applied to pregnancies with fetal demise, active maternal HSV infection or known maternal HIV infection. A FACSAria III cell sorter was used to sort live, Annexin V-negative naive CD8+ T cells (CD3+CD8+CD45RA+CCR7+). Each sample yielded between roughly 20,000 and 100,000 sorted naive CD8+ T cells. Preassembled standardized sampling kits were used to collect mixed venous-arterial cord blood. Cord blood stayed at room temperature and was processed within 4 hours after collection. Mononuclear cells were isolated from diluted blood by Ficoll-Paque density gradient centrifugation. Before sorting, mononuclear cells were cryopreserved in 10% DMSO with about 90% FBS and kept in long-term storage at -150 degrees C. After thawing, cells were stained with Annexin V along with antibodies against CD3, CD8, CCR7 and CD45RA. The DNeasy Blood and Tissue Kit was used to extract genomic DNA from snap-frozen pellets of sorted cells.

V gives up 1 base and J gives up 9 bases, and the segment between their germline ends measures 7 bases. The CDR3, cysteine through phenylalanine, is 12 amino acids long. Only the CDR3 portion is preserved as DNA: 36 bases, with reading frame beginning at the first base. In the germline V gene (reference sequence), CDR1 corresponds to SEHNR and CDR2 to FQNEAQ. The chain is encoded by TRBV7-9 joined to TRBJ2-1, with no confident D gene call. The receptor was isolated from a boy who was born preterm. Sequenced: naive CD8+ T cells from cord blood. The DNA is as follows: TGTGCCAGCAGCTTAGGGGGTTTTGAGCAGTTCTTC. Its product reads: CASSLGGFEQFF.